This is a list of T cell receptor beta chains from one sample in a study of control samples from healthy donors and cancer patients. The method was immunoSEQ multiplex PCR; TCRdb's version includes in-frame clones alone and lacks a portion of them. The table shows 100,000 to 150,000 clones, with around 93% occurring only once. The specimen was blood. Source of these receptors: a man between 18 and 29 years old in good health. Both conserved end residues are part of each CDR3. A D gene is named only where the DNA matches it firmly. The size field is filled for only some rows; it gives once, few, many or a size class.

clone_size: few
v_call: TRBV29-1
j_call: TRBJ2-1
d_call: TRBD2
cdr3_nt: TGCAGCGTGGAGAGCCCACAGACTAGCCTCTCCTACAATGAGCAGTTCTTC
cdr3_aa: CSVESPQTSLSYNEQFF

clone_size: .
v_call: TRBV5-1
j_call: TRBJ1-5
d_call: TRBD1
cdr3_nt: TGCGCCAGCAGCCCGACAGGGCTCCATCAGCCCCAGCATTTT
cdr3_aa: CASSPTGLHQPQHF

clone_size: once
v_call: TRBV19
j_call: TRBJ2-4
d_call: .
cdr3_nt: TGTGCCAGTAGTGATGGGATAGCCAAAAACATTCAGTACTTC
cdr3_aa: CASSDGIAKNIQYF

clone_size: .
v_call: TRBV7-2
j_call: TRBJ1-4
d_call: .
cdr3_nt: TGTGCCAGCAGCTTAGTACGGGAAAAACTGTTTTTT
cdr3_aa: CASSLVREKLFF

clone_size: .
v_call: TRBV14
j_call: TRBJ1-2
d_call: .
cdr3_nt: TGTGCCAGCAGCCCTATCGTGACAGACCCCGGCTATGGCTACACCTTC
cdr3_aa: CASSPIVTDPGYGYTF

clone_size: .
v_call: TRBV5-1
j_call: TRBJ2-2
d_call: .
cdr3_nt: TGCGCCAGCAGCCCTCAGGGGTCCGGGGAGCTGTTTTTT
cdr3_aa: CASSPQGSGELFF

clone_size: .
v_call: TRBV7-2
j_call: TRBJ1-2
d_call: .
cdr3_nt: TGTGCCAGCAGTTCAGGGTTCCTTATCTATGGCTACACCTTC
cdr3_aa: CASSSGFLIYGYTF

clone_size: .
v_call: TRBV20-1
j_call: TRBJ2-7
d_call: .
cdr3_nt: TGCAGTGCTAGTTCCGGGGAAGGGACCTACGAGCAGTACTTC
cdr3_aa: CSASSGEGTYEQYF

clone_size: .
v_call: TRBV11-2
j_call: TRBJ1-3
d_call: .
cdr3_nt: TGTGCCAGCAGCTTAAAGCCGGGACCGAACTCTGGAAACACCATATATTTT
cdr3_aa: CASSLKPGPNSGNTIYF

clone_size: .
v_call: TRBV5-4
j_call: TRBJ2-7
d_call: .
cdr3_nt: TGTGCCAGCAGCCCCGGCCGGTCCTACGAGCAGTACTTC
cdr3_aa: CASSPGRSYEQYF

clone_size: .
v_call: TRBV4-1
j_call: TRBJ2-7
d_call: .
cdr3_nt: TGCGCCAGCAGCCAAATGTTATACAGTTCTTCCTACGAGCAGTACTTC
cdr3_aa: CASSQMLYSSSYEQYF

clone_size: .
v_call: TRBV5-5
j_call: TRBJ1-1
d_call: .
cdr3_nt: TGTGCCAGCAGCTTGGACCTGGGGGAGGGGCGGCGAGCTTTCTTT
cdr3_aa: CASSLDLGEGRRAFF

clone_size: .
v_call: TRBV6-1
j_call: TRBJ1-2
d_call: .
cdr3_nt: TGTGCCAGCAGTGACGGACTCCGCACCTATGGCTACACCTTC
cdr3_aa: CASSDGLRTYGYTF

clone_size: .
v_call: TRBV27
j_call: TRBJ2-2
d_call: TRBD2
cdr3_nt: TGTGCCAGCAGCTCCCGCGGGGGGAACACCGGGGAGCTGTTTTTT
cdr3_aa: CASSSRGGNTGELFF

clone_size: .
v_call: TRBV5-1
j_call: TRBJ2-7
d_call: TRBD2
cdr3_nt: TGCGCCAGCAGCTTCGGGGGGAGCTCCTACGAGCAGTACTTC
cdr3_aa: CASSFGGSSYEQYF

clone_size: .
v_call: TRBV3-1/TRBV3-2
j_call: TRBJ1-5
d_call: TRBD1
cdr3_nt: TGTGCCAGCAGCCAAGATCTCAGGGGGCGACCGAATCAGCCCCAGCATTTT
cdr3_aa: CASSQDLRGRPNQPQHF

clone_size: .
v_call: TRBV18
j_call: TRBJ1-1
d_call: .
cdr3_nt: TGTGCCAGCTCCCAGGACGGTAACACTGAAGCTTTCTTT
cdr3_aa: CASSQDGNTEAFF

clone_size: .
v_call: TRBV4-1
j_call: TRBJ1-1
d_call: .
cdr3_nt: TGCGCCAGCAGCTTCTATTACCTGGGACAGAACACTGAAGCTTTCTTT
cdr3_aa: CASSFYYLGQNTEAFF

clone_size: .
v_call: TRBV6-4
j_call: TRBJ1-4
d_call: TRBD1
cdr3_nt: TGTGCCAGCAGTGTGGCCCGGGACAGGGGAGCAACTAATGAAAAACTGTTTTTT
cdr3_aa: CASSVARDRGATNEKLFF

clone_size: .
v_call: TRBV5-1
j_call: TRBJ2-2
d_call: TRBD1
cdr3_nt: TGCGCCAGCAGCTTTACAGGGGTTGTCACCGGGGAGCTGTTTTTT
cdr3_aa: CASSFTGVVTGELFF

clone_size: .
v_call: TRBV4-2
j_call: TRBJ1-2
d_call: TRBD1
cdr3_nt: TGTGCCAGCAGCCCTCTGACAGGGTCCTCGGAAGGCTACACCTTC
cdr3_aa: CASSPLTGSSEGYTF

clone_size: .
v_call: TRBV30
j_call: TRBJ1-6
d_call: .
cdr3_nt: TGTGCCTGGAGCACGCCTAAATATAATTCACCCCTCCACTTT
cdr3_aa: CAWSTPKYNSPLHF

clone_size: few
v_call: TRBV6-4
j_call: TRBJ2-3
d_call: .
cdr3_nt: TGTGCCAGCAGTGACTCTATAGACACAGATACGCAGTATTTT
cdr3_aa: CASSDSIDTDTQYF

clone_size: once
v_call: TRBV5-5
j_call: TRBJ2-5
d_call: .
cdr3_nt: TGTGCCAGCAGCTTGGGGGCGGTGGAGACCCAGTACTTC
cdr3_aa: CASSLGAVETQYF

clone_size: once
v_call: TRBV6-1
j_call: TRBJ1-2
d_call: .
cdr3_nt: TGTGCCAGCAGTGAATCGGGCGGAAACTATGGCTACACCTTC
cdr3_aa: CASSESGGNYGYTF

clone_size: .
v_call: TRBV18
j_call: TRBJ2-1
d_call: TRBD2
cdr3_nt: TGTGCCAGCTCACCACCGGCTAGCGGGGATAATGAGCAGTTCTTC
cdr3_aa: CASSPPASGDNEQFF

clone_size: .
v_call: TRBV10-2
j_call: TRBJ2-2
d_call: .
cdr3_nt: TGCGCCAGCAGTGGAGGACCTCGTGTCACCGGGGAGCTGTTTTTT
cdr3_aa: CASSGGPRVTGELFF

clone_size: .
v_call: TRBV5-1
j_call: TRBJ1-5
d_call: .
cdr3_nt: TGCGCCAGCAGCTTCGAAGCAGGGAATCAGCCCCAGCATTTT
cdr3_aa: CASSFEAGNQPQHF

clone_size: .
v_call: TRBV5-1
j_call: TRBJ1-6
d_call: .
cdr3_nt: TGCGCCAGCAGCTTAAGGGGCACGGAAGATTCACCCCTCCACTTT
cdr3_aa: CASSLRGTEDSPLHF

clone_size: .
v_call: TRBV29-1
j_call: TRBJ2-2
d_call: .
cdr3_nt: TGCAGCGCACGACTAGAGGTTGATCGCGGGGAGCTGTTTTTT
cdr3_aa: CSARLEVDRGELFF

clone_size: .
v_call: TRBV6-1
j_call: TRBJ1-1
d_call: .
cdr3_nt: TGTGCCAGCAGTGAATTAGGGGGCACTGAAGCTTTCTTT
cdr3_aa: CASSELGGTEAFF

clone_size: .
v_call: TRBV2
j_call: TRBJ2-1
d_call: .
cdr3_nt: TGTGCCAGCAGTTTTTACAATGAGCAGTTCTTC
cdr3_aa: CASSFYNEQFF

clone_size: .
v_call: TRBV3-1/TRBV3-2
j_call: TRBJ2-7
d_call: TRBD2
cdr3_nt: TGTGCCAGCAGCCGTGGCGGGGGGACGAACGAGCAGTACTTC
cdr3_aa: CASSRGGGTNEQYF